The source of this TCR beta chain is a study of OX40 agonist ivuxolimab in advanced cancers. Looking at the study overall: Hepatocellular carcinoma, melanoma, renal cell or head and neck cancer affected the dose-escalation patients.

Produced via immunoSEQ multiplex PCR; TCRdb's table is partial and in-frame only. Counted here are tens of thousands of clones, less than 85% occurring once; the ten biggest clones make up about 0.76%. Sample: CD4+ or CD8+ T cells sorted from blood, taken in a trial of the OX40 agonist ivuxolimab. The clonotype was recovered from an adult with an advanced solid tumor such as melanoma, head and neck, liver or kidney cancer.

CDR3 in amino acids: CASSLGRGRGETQYF. The CDR3, as DNA: TGTGCCAGCAGCTTGGGACGCGGGAGAGGAGAGACCCAGTACTTC. The chain is built from TRBV5-5 and TRBJ2-5; 7 nucleotides line up with TRBD2. J gave up 4 bases and V 0 bases, and 6 bases lay outside the gene matches. Germline V gene sequence: CDR1 SGHKS, CDR2 YYEKEE (reference sequence). The CDR3 is made up of 15 amino acids.